The 29 T cell receptor beta chains below all came from one sample that was sequenced in a study of blood T cell repertoires in COVID-19. Some clones are missing from TCRdb's copy, which holds only in-frame ones; the method was immunoSEQ multiplex PCR. There are about 300,000 clones in the sample; 90% occur only once, and around 4.3% lies in the top ten. The material sequenced was PBMCs or T cells enriched from blood (not recorded which). These receptors were taken from a woman in her late teens or twenties with acute COVID-19.

The chain carries TRBV7-3 and TRBJ2-2; a weak D match, TRBD1 (5 bases). The CDR3 loop spans 16 amino acids. In germline, CDR1 is SGHTA, CDR2 FQGTGA. V lost 2 bases and J lost 2, with 12 bases in between. The CDR3 region has the DNA TGTGCCAGCAGCTTACAGGGCCAGACCAACACCGGGGAGCTGTTTTTT. This sequence encodes CASSLQGQTNTGELFF. Supplemented by reference TRBV7-3 and TRBJ2-2, the full variable domain reads GAGVSQTPSNKVTEKGKYVELRCDPISGHTALYWYRQSLGQGPEFLIYFQGTGAADDSGLPNDRFFAVRPEGSVSTLKIQRTERGDSAVYLCASSLQGQTNTGELFFGEGSRLTVL.

The J gene is TRBJ2-7, the V gene TRBV5-1; 13 nucleotides match TRBD2. The germline CDR1 and CDR2 sequences are SGHRS and YFSETQ. This CDR3 is built from 17 residues. V was clipped by 4 bases and J by 3 bases; unmatched bases: 10. The CDR3, as DNA: TGCGCCAGCAGCAACGGACTAGCGGGGGAACCGCTCTACGAGCAGTACTTC. Translation: CASSNGLAGEPLYEQYF.

This chain joins TRBV28 and TRBJ2-3; 15 nucleotides match TRBD2. Germline V CDR1 and CDR2: MDHEN, SYDVKM. The CDR3 covers 14 residues. J lost 5 bases, V lost 8 bases, and 2 bases had no gene match. The CDR3 here is CASGLAGGRDTQYF. As DNA, the CDR3 is TGTGCCAGCGGACTAGCGGGAGGGCGAGATACGCAGTATTTT.

The rearrangement uses TRBV2 and TRBJ2-2; D possibly corresponds to TRBD1 (6 bases). Trimming removed 7 bases at V and 5 bases at J, with 8 bases between. The germline CDR1 and CDR2 sequences are SNHLY and FYNNEI. This CDR3 spans 12 amino acids. The CDR3: CASTRGTGELFF. The CDR3 DNA reads TGTGCCAGCACAAGGGGGACCGGGGAGCTGTTTTTT. Full variable domain (remainder filled in from reference TRBV2 and TRBJ2-2): EPEVTQTPSHQVTQMGQEVILRCVPISNHLYFYWYRQILGQKVEFLVSFYNNEISEKSEIFDDQFSVERPDGSNFTLKIRSTKLEDSAMYFCASTRGTGELFFGEGSRLTVL.

This clone was detected only once. The V call is TRBV5-1, the J call TRBJ2-4; TRBD1 matches 8 bases. CDR3 length: 18 amino acids. The germline V gene has CDR1 SGHRS and CDR2 YFSETQ. Trimming cost V 4 bases and J 2 bases; bases outside gene matches: 14. The DNA of the CDR3 is TGCGCCAGCAGCGTACAACACGGACAGGGTAGAACCAAAAACATTCAGTACTTC. As protein: CASSVQHGQGRTKNIQYF.

The chain is built from TRBV5-6 and TRBJ1-6, with D possibly matching TRBD1 (5 bases). Germline CDR1 reads SGHDT; CDR2 reads YYEEEE. The V end lost 1 base, the J end lost 7 bases, and 15 bases lay between the germline ends. CDR3 length equals 16 residues. The CDR3 bases are TGTGCCAGCAGCTTGATTCGGGCAGGGAGGAATTCACCCCTCCACTTT. Translating gives CASSLIRAGRNSPLHF.

V usage is TRBV28 and J usage is TRBJ1-2; D gene ambiguous. Trimming took off 6 bases at V and 7 bases at J, with 21 bases between the two ends. The germline V gene encodes CDR1 MDHEN and CDR2 SYDVKM. This CDR3 comprises 15 residues. CDR3 region: CASSLPYTVNSGYTF. Written as DNA, the CDR3 is TGTGCCAGCAGCCTTCCTTATACAGTAAATTCTGGCTACACCTTC.

This clone has at least ten counts. This chain uses TRBV7-2 with TRBJ1-2; no reliable D call. Deletions cut 5 bases from V and 8 bases from J, with 12 bases between. There are 12 residues in the CDR3. Germline V gene lookup returns CDR1 SGHTA and CDR2 FQGNSA. The CDR3 loop is CASSPYSEGYTF. DNA for the CDR3: TGTGCCAGCAGCCCCTACAGTGAGGGCTACACCTTC.

This sequence joins TRBV6-5 and TRBJ1-2, with TRBD1 matching over 10 bases. Trimming at V came to 6 bases and at J to 6 bases, leaving 1 base not matched to a gene. Germline CDR1 reads MNHEY; CDR2 reads SVGAGI. The CDR3 extends over 12 amino acids. The CDR3 DNA follows: TGTGCCAGCAGGGGGACAGGGGATGGCTACACCTTC. Translating it yields CASRGTGDGYTF.

This clone was seen just once. The chain recombines TRBV24-1 with TRBJ2-3; a weak D match, TRBD1 (5 bases). V was shortened by 2 bases and J by 4 bases, with 15 bases between the two germline ends. Germline assignment: CDR1 KGHDR and CDR2 SFDVKD. This CDR3 has 16 amino acids. This chain's CDR3 is CATSDSRGIGADTQYF. As DNA, the CDR3 is TGTGCCACCAGTGATTCTCGCGGAATAGGGGCAGATACGCAGTATTTT.

The chain is built from TRBV19 and TRBJ1-1; 7 nucleotides line up with TRBD1. The trim removed 7 bases at V and 0 bases at J, leaving 8 bases unmatched. Germline CDR1 reads LNHDA; CDR2 reads SQIVND (reference sequence). This CDR3 is built from 15 residues. The CDR3 DNA sequence: TGTGCCAGTAAGAGGGACAGCCTCATGAACACTGAAGCTTTCTTT. Protein: CASKRDSLMNTEAFF.

V is TRBV19 and J is TRBJ1-5; 7 bases fit TRBD1. J lost 6 bases, V lost 5 bases, and 4 bases had no gene match. This CDR3 spans 13 amino acids. Germline CDR1 LNHDA, CDR2 SQIVND (reference sequence). The CDR3 loop reads CASSSQGFQPQHF. CDR3 DNA: TGTGCCAGTAGTTCACAGGGGTTTCAGCCCCAGCATTTT.

The rearrangement uses TRBV28 and TRBJ1-3; 7 bases fit TRBD1. V lost 1 base and J lost 8; bases outside the gene matches: 5. CDR3 size: 14 residues. CDR1 is MDHEN, CDR2 SYDVKM, per germline. CDR3 DNA sequence: TGTGCCAGCAGTTTATTTGACAGGGAAGACACCATATATTTT. This gives the protein CASSLFDREDTIYF. Full variable domain (rest looked up from reference TRBV28 and TRBJ1-3): DVKVTQSSRYLVKRTGEKVFLECVQDMDHENMFWYRQDPGLGLRLIYFSYDVKMKEKGDIPEGYSVSREKKERFSLILESASTNQTSMYLCASSLFDREDTIYFGEGSWLTVV.

This chain connects TRBV6-5 to TRBJ2-1, with 9 bases lining up with TRBD1. CDR3 size: 15 residues. V was clipped by 6 bases and J by 5 bases; unmatched bases: 8. Germline lookup yields CDR1 MNHEY and CDR2 SVGAGI. CDR3: CASSLGTGRNNEQFF. CDR3 DNA: TGTGCCAGCAGCCTCGGGACAGGGAGAAACAATGAGCAGTTCTTC.

This sequence joins TRBV28 and TRBJ1-1; D possibly corresponds to TRBD1 (5 bases). The CDR3 extends over 11 amino acids. The V gene lost 5 bases and the J gene lost 7 bases, with 8 bases spanning the gap. Germline assignment: CDR1 MDHEN and CDR2 SYDVKM. The CDR3 region is CASSAQGEAFF. CDR3 nucleotides: TGTGCCAGCAGTGCTCAGGGTGAAGCTTTCTTT.

The chain links TRBV4-2 to TRBJ1-1, with D hard to call. CDR3 size: 15 residues. Germline V lookup: CDR1 LGHNA, CDR2 YNFKEQ. The V gene lost 0 bases and the J gene lost 7 bases, with 15 bases spanning the gap. In DNA, the CDR3 is TGTGCCAGCAGCCAAGAGGCAGGCCGCATTCTTGAAGCTTTCTTT. It translates to CASSQEAGRILEAFF.

The chain links TRBV5-1 to TRBJ1-6; TRBD1 is a possible D gene (6 bases). Per the germline V gene, CDR1 is SGHRS and CDR2 is YFSETQ. This CDR3 region has 13 residues. V was clipped by 8 bases and J by 7 bases, with 13 bases between them. CDR3 in amino acids: CAREDRQNSPLHF. The CDR3 DNA reads TGCGCCAGAGAGGACAGACAGAATTCACCCCTCCACTTT.

This clone was seen only once. V gene TRBV27 combines with J gene TRBJ2-7; 12 bases are shared with TRBD2. Germline CDR1 is MNHEY and CDR2 is SMNVEV (reference sequence). CDR3 length: 14 residues. V gave up 6 bases and J gave up 7 bases; unmatched junction bases: 7. DNA of the CDR3: TGTGCCAGCAGCATGTGGACTAGCGGGAAGGAGCAGTACTTC. Its translation: CASSMWTSGKEQYF.

This sequence joins TRBV7-3 and TRBJ1-3; TRBD1 aligns across 8 bases. Germline V lookup: CDR1 SGHTA, CDR2 FQGTGA. V lost 9 bases and J lost 3; bases outside the gene matches: 16. CDR3 length: 17 amino acids. The CDR3 DNA sequence: TGTGCCAGTGGTGGTTACAGGGGGGAAAATTATGGAAACACCATATATTTT. Translated: CASGGYRGENYGNTIYF.

This chain uses TRBV27 with TRBJ2-7; 15 nucleotides agree with TRBD2. CDR3 length: 23 amino acids. CDR1 MNHEY and CDR2 SMNVEV come from the germline V gene (reference sequence). J lost 1 base, V lost 0 bases, and 19 bases had no gene match. The CDR3 region is CASSLSTGLAGGTSFSPSYEQYF. The CDR3 DNA follows: TGTGCCAGCAGTTTATCGACGGGACTAGCGGGAGGAACCTCATTTTCCCCATCCTACGAGCAGTACTTC.

The CDR3 bases are TGTGCCAGCAGCTCGAGAGTAGGGGAACCCGGGGAGCTGTTTTTT. Protein: CASSSRVGEPGELFF. The gene calls are TRBV7-9 and TRBJ2-2; TRBD1 might be the D (5 bases). This CDR3 contains 15 residues. Germline CDR1 SEHNR, CDR2 FQNEAQ (reference sequence). V gave up 4 bases and J gave up 6 bases, with 15 bases separating them.

The chain couples TRBV28 to TRBJ2-3, with D perhaps TRBD2 (6 bases). The germline V gene has CDR1 MDHEN and CDR2 SYDVKM. The length of the CDR3 is 15 residues. Deletions cut 3 bases from V and 2 bases from J, with 12 bases between. The CDR3 nucleotides read TGTGCCAGCAGTTTTTACGGCGGGAACACAGATACGCAGTATTTT. Translation: CASSFYGGNTDTQYF.

The CDR3 region is CASSFRSGRSNGELFF. DNA of the CDR3: TGTGCCAGCAGCTTTCGGAGCGGGAGGTCTAACGGGGAGCTGTTTTTT. V usage is TRBV7-9 and J usage is TRBJ2-2, with TRBD2 identical over 9 bases. Trimming at V came to 3 bases and at J to 7 bases, leaving 9 bases not matched to a gene. The CDR3 runs to 16 residues. Germline CDR1 SEHNR, CDR2 FQNEAQ (reference sequence).

The rearrangement uses TRBV27 and TRBJ1-1, with TRBD1 identical over 8 bases. In germline, CDR1 is MNHEY, CDR2 SMNVEV (reference sequence). The V and J ends lost 7 bases and 7 bases, in that order; junction bases with no gene match: 2. This CDR3 is 11 amino acids long. CDR3 in amino acids: CASKQGGEAFF. In DNA, the CDR3 is TGTGCCAGCAAACAGGGGGGTGAAGCTTTCTTT.

V usage is TRBV6-4 and J usage is TRBJ2-1, with D unclear. Trimming stripped 0 bases from V and 0 bases from J, with 9 bases between. The CDR3 runs 16 residues. CDR1 is MRHNA and CDR2 is SNTAGT in the germline V gene. The CDR3 is CASSDSSRSSYNEQFF. The CDR3 DNA sequence: TGTGCCAGCAGTGACTCGTCTAGGAGCTCCTACAATGAGCAGTTCTTC.

V and J are TRBV3-1 (or the pseudogene TRBV3-2) and TRBJ2-7, with 7 bases that match TRBD2. Trimming cost V 1 base and J 6 bases; bases outside gene matches: 6. The CDR3 loop spans 14 amino acids. CDR1 is LGHDT and CDR2 is YNNKEL in the germline V gene (reference sequence). CDR3 DNA: TGTGCCAGCAGCCAAGGGGGGGGACGGAGCGAGCAGTACTTC. It codes for CASSQGGGRSEQYF.

The chain employs TRBV27 and TRBJ1-5, with a weak D call TRBD1 (5 bases). The V end was cut by 2 bases, the J end by 4 bases, with 9 bases between. This CDR3 is built from 14 residues. Germline V gene lookup returns CDR1 MNHEY and CDR2 SMNVEV (reference sequence). CDR3 region: CASSLGGVNQPQHF. CDR3 nucleotide sequence: TGTGCCAGCAGTTTAGGGGGGGTTAATCAGCCCCAGCATTTT.

This clone was recorded only once. V is TRBV14 and J is TRBJ2-3; D possibly corresponds to TRBD2 (5 bases). The CDR3 length is 15 residues. Trimming cost V 1 base and J 0 bases, with 8 bases left between them. CDR1 and CDR2 (germline): SGHDN, FVKESK. CDR3 sequence (DNA): TGTGCCAGCAGCCAAGTCGGGAAGAGCACAGATACGCAGTATTTT. Translated, it gives CASSQVGKSTDTQYF.

The chain uses TRBV5-1 and TRBJ2-7; D may be TRBD1 (5 bases). The germline V gene encodes CDR1 SGHRS and CDR2 YFSETQ. The V end lost 0 bases, the J end lost 6 bases, and 10 bases lay between the germline ends. The CDR3 is 13 amino acids. The CDR3 reads CASSLDTGGEQYF. The CDR3, as DNA: TGCGCCAGCAGCTTGGATACAGGCGGCGAGCAGTACTTC.